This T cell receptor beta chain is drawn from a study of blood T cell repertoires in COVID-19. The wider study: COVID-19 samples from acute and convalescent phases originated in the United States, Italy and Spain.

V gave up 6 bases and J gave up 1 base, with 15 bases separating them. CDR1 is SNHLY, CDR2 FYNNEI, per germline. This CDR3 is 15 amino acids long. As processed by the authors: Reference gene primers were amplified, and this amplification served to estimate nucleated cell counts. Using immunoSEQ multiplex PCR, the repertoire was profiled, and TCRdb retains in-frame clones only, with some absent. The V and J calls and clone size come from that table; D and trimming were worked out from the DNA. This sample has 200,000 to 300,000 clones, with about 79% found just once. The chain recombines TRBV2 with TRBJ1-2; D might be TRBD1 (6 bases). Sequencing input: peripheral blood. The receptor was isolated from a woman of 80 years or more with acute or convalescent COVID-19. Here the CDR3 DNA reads TGTGCCAGCAGAGCTCAGGGGACCAATAACTATGGCTACACCTTC. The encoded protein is CASRAQGTNNYGYTF.